This TCR beta chain was sequenced for a study of early T cells in non-severe SARS-CoV-2 infection (dated by TCRdb to 2020 to 2023). Background on the whole study: TCR sequencing used bulk RNA from unsorted whole blood, so alpha and beta chains could not be paired.

Results and caveats for the whole study, not just this receptor: VDJdb matching was skewed toward anti-spike CD8 responses and likely underestimated virus-specific expansions, missing private and CD4 specificities.

Set within a cohort of healthcare workers in London, UK, this nested case-control study involved weekly PCR testing of nasopharyngeal swabs along with blood sampling. Healthcare workers were recruited during the week of the UK lockdown, between 23 and 31 March 2020, and followed weekly for up to roughly 15 weeks. Preparation of the library involved 5' RACE. Sequenced using a NextSeq 500. The TCR library protocol attached unique molecular identifiers to individual cDNA molecules to correct for sequencing error and PCR bias. Both TCR alpha and beta chains were sequenced, and tight co-correlation was observed between alpha and beta sequence abundances in each sample. The paper's data handling went like this. Decombinator V4 was used to annotate TCR sequences for V gene, J gene and CDR3. Expanded TCRs were defined as changing significantly between any two time points under a Poisson model with p below 0.0001. TCR abundances were normalised to the total number of TCRs sequenced in each sample and reported as counts per million. MAIT TCRs were defined by TRAV1-2 paired with TRAJ12, TRAJ20 or TRAJ33, and iNKT TCRs by TRAV10 paired with TRAJ18. VDJdb, accessed 1 November 2021, was searched for CMV, EBV and SARS-CoV-2 annotated TCRs, with TCRs annotated for multiple antigens excluded. Using fastp at Q25 and MiXCR, TCRdb reprocessed the public reads and kept productive beta chains. Every CDR3 protein is listed once, alongside the most common genes and DNA of its rows. These V and J calls rely on TCRdb rather than the paper's analysis. The sample table holds about 58,000 distinct CDR3 sequences, of which over 9.5% were seen once. The ten largest make up 8% to 10% of the sample.

The germline V gene encodes CDR1 MDHEN and CDR2 SYDVKM. V is reduced by 2 bases and J by 10 bases, leaving a spacing of 12 bases between them. The CDR3 runs 14 amino acids, cysteine and phenylalanine included. Only the CDR3 part of the read is kept: 42 bases, read in frame from the first base. This clonotype was found many times. The target of this receptor is not known. No qualities accompany the bases; no much larger clone lies one base away. The receptor comes from an adult who was a healthcare worker with PCR-confirmed SARS-CoV-2 infection or an uninfected control (not recorded which). This chain joins TRBV28 to TRBJ1-6; the D segment cannot be called with confidence. Sample: whole blood. CDR3 reads: CASSLREGGSPLHF. The DNA sequence is TGTGCCAGCAGTTTACGGGAGGGAGGCTCACCCCTCCACTTT.